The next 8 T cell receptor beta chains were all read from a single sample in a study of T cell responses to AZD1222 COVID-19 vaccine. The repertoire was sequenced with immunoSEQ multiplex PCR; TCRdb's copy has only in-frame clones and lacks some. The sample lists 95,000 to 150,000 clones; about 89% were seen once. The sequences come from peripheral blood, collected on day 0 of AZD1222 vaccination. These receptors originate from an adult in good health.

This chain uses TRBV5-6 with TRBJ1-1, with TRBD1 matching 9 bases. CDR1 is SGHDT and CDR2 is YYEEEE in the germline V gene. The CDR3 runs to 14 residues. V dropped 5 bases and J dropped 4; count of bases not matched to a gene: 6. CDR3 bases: TGTGCCAGCAGGTGGGGACAGGGAGGCACTGAAGCTTTCTTT. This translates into CASRWGQGGTEAFF.

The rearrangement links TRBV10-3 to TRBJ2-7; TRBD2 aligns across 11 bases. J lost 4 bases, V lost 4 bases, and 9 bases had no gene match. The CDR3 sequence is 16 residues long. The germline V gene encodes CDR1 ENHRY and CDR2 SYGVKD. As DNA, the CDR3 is TGTGCCATCAGTGTGGGGGGGCTAGCGGGAGGATACGAGCAGTACTTC. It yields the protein CAISVGGLAGGYEQYF.

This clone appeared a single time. The DNA of the CDR3 is TGTGCCAGTAGTTCGAACACAGTGCTGATAGCCAAAAACATTCAGTACTTC. Protein sequence: CASSSNTVLIAKNIQYF. This chain connects TRBV19 to TRBJ2-4; D ambiguous. Germline assignment: CDR1 LNHDA and CDR2 SQIVND (reference sequence). The CDR3 is made up of 17 amino acids. V was clipped by 5 bases and J by 0 bases, with 17 bases between them. Complete variable domain (other parts from reference TRBV19 and TRBJ2-4): DGGITQSPKYLFRKEGQNVTLSCEQNLNHDAMYWYRQDPGQGLRLIYYSQIVNDFQKGDIAEGYSVSREKKESFPLTVTSAQKNPTAFYLCASSSNTVLIAKNIQYFGAGTRLSVL.

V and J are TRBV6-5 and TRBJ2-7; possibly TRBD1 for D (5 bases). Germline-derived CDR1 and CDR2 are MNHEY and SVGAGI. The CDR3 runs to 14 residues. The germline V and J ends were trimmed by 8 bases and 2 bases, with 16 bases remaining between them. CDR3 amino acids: CASPLPGSTYEQYF. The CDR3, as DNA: TGTGCCAGCCCACTACCAGGGTCCACCTACGAGCAGTACTTC.

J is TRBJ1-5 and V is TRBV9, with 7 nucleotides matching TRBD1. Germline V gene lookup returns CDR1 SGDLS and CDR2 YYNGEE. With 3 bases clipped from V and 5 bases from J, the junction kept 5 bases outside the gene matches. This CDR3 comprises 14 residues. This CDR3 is CASSATGRDQPQHF. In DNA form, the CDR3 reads TGTGCCAGCAGCGCGACAGGGAGAGATCAGCCCCAGCATTTT.

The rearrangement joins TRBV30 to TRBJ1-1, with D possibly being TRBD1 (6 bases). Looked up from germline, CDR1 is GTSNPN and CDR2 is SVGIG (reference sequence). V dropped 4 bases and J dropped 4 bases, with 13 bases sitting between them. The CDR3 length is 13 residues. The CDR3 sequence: CAWTEQGATEAFF. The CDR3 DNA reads TGTGCCTGGACCGAACAGGGTGCCACTGAAGCTTTCTTT. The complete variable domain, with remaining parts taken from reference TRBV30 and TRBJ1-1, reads SQTIHQWPATLVQPVGSPLSLECTVEGTSNPNLYWYRQAAGRGLQLLFYSVGIGQISSEVPQNLSASRPQDRQFILSSKKLLLSDSGFYLCAWTEQGATEAFFGQGTRLTVV.

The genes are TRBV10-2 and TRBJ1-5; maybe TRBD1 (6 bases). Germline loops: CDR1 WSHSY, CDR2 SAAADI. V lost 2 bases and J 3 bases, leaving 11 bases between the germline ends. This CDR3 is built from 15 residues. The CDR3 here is CASSERGVDNQPQHF. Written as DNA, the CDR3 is TGCGCCAGCAGTGAGAGGGGGGTTGACAATCAGCCCCAGCATTTT.

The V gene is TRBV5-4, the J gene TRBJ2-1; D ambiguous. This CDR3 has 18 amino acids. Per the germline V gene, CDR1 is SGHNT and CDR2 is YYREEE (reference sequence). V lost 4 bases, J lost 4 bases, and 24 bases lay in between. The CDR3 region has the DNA TGTGCCAGCAGCGCCTCCTCGACACCCGCTAAGGGTTACAATGAGCAGTTCTTC. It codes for CASSASSTPAKGYNEQFF.